Reported below is one T cell receptor beta chain. There are many counts of this clonotype. Its antigen remains unidentified. The sample holds no much larger clone one base away, and base qualities are not on file. The instrument was an Illumina NovaSeq 6000. Synthesis of TCR cDNA relied on 5'RACE template switching, a step that introduced a universal primer site along with unique molecular identifiers. cDNA synthesis was primed from both the TCR alpha and TCR beta constant segments. Two PCR steps were used to amplify libraries, with sample barcodes and sequencing adapters being added in the second step. Sequencing of libraries was done on Illumina HiSeq 2500 (2x100 bp) or NovaSeq (2x150 bp). From the authors' description of their analysis: Reads were demultiplexed and collapsed into UMI consensus sequences with MIGEC, and V(D)J alignment was performed with MiXCR. Vaccine-responding clonotypes were defined with edgeR using replicate PBMC samples, requiring FDR below 0.01 and a log2 fold change above 5 up to day 15. Each bulk clonotype was labeled CD4 or CD8 based on which sequenced repertoire, CD4 or CD8, contained the clonotype at higher abundance. TCRdb redid the processing of the public reads, applying fastp at Q25 and MiXCR, and retained in-frame beta chains. For every CDR3 protein sequence, its rows merge into one entry that carries the most common genes and DNA. TCRdb, rather than the study authors, made the V and J calls. The sample contains 350,000 to 450,000 distinct CDR3 sequences, around 20% of them found a single time. The leading ten clones occupy roughly a sixth of the sample.

This sample is part of a study of T cells after yellow fever vaccination (dated by TCRdb to about 2019). Describing the broader study: The SMART-Seq v4 Ultra Low Input RNA kit was used to prepare libraries from fractions with low cell numbers. Blood was collected at multiple timepoints before and after primary and secondary immunization, and bulk PBMC replicates and cell subsets were isolated. Two healthy male donors, one aged 18 to 30 and one aged 30 to 40 years, were included in the cohort. Bulk TCR alpha and beta repertoires were sequenced longitudinally to track T-cell clones before and after primary and booster YFV17D yellow fever vaccination. Broader findings and caveats from the paper: A small fraction of clonotypes appeared in both the CD4 and CD8 compartments, likely as a result of convergent recombination. Because only two donors were included in the study, the extent to which the findings can be generalized is limited. FACS-sorted repertoires could contain abundant contaminating clonotypes from the bulk population, so computational filtering was required. The secondary T-cell response was weaker than the primary response but faster, peaking on day 5 instead of day 15. Most clones expanded after primary vaccination were re-detected after the booster (around 96% of CD4 and around nine tenths of CD8), suggesting broad memory maintenance.

Trimming takes 7 bases from V and 3 bases from J, and the germline ends sit 16 bases apart. The CDR3 spans 15 residues, from the cysteine through the phenylalanine. CDR3 DNA only is kept here, 45 bases in frame from base 1. This specimen's treatment or condition label, interpreted: live attenuated yellow fever vaccine strain. At each blood-draw timepoint, two biological replicates of bulk PBMCs were obtained. A standard Ficoll-Paque protocol was used to isolate PBMCs from peripheral blood. TriZol was used to extract RNA from bulk PBMCs, CD4 and CD8 fractions, and dextramer-positive and dextramer-negative fractions.

This receptor was obtained from a man aged 18 to 30 who received the YFV17D yellow fever vaccine. This specimen consisted of PBMCs, obtained before the yellow fever booster vaccination. In this chain, TRBV12-3 or TRBV12-4 is recombined with TRBJ2-1, with TRBD2 perhaps the D gene, on 5 matching bases. The DNA is as follows: TGTGCCAGCACCGTCGACTATTTTGGCTACAATGAGCAGTTCTTC. Its amino acids are CASTVDYFGYNEQFF.